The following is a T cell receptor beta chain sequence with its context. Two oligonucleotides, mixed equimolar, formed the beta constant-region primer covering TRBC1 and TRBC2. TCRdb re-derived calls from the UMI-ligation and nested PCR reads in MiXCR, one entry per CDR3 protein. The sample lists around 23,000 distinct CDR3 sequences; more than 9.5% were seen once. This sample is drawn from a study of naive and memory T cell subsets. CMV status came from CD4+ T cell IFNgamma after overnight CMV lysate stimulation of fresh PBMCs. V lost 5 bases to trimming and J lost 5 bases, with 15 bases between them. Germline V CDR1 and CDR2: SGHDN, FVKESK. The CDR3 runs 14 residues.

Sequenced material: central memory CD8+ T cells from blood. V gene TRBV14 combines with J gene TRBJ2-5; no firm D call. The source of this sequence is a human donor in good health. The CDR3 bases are TGTGCCAGCAGCGGGCCCGTAGGCATCGAGACCCAGTACTTC. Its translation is CASSGPVGIETQYF.